Presented here are 16 T cell receptor beta chains from one specimen sequenced in a study of T cells in Graves' hyperthyroidism and ophthalmopathy. Amplified TCR beta CDR3 regions derived from RNA transcripts. HTBI primers were employed in a first-round RT-PCR of the TCR CDR3. TCRdb used MiXCR to reprocess the multiplex PCR reads, holding one entry per CDR3 protein. The sample carries hundreds of thousands of distinct CDR3 sequences, around 16% recorded once. The source material was blood. The receptor source for this set is a woman aged 18-29 years with Graves' hyperthyroidism.

This clonotype occurred many times. J is TRBJ2-5 and V is TRBV4-1; D gene uncertain. V dropped 0 bases and J dropped 5 bases, with 13 bases sitting between them. Germline V gene sequence: CDR1 MGHRA, CDR2 YSYEKL. This CDR3 contains 15 residues. The CDR3 protein is CASSQDTTLRETQYF. The CDR3 DNA sequence: TGCGCCAGCAGCCAAGATACTACCCTTAGGGAGACCCAGTACTTC.

This clonotype was seen many times. This sequence joins TRBV27 and TRBJ1-5, with D perhaps TRBD1 (6 bases). CDR1 MNHEY and CDR2 SMNVEV come from the germline V gene (reference sequence). This CDR3 has 13 residues. Trimming shortened V by 10 bases and J by 3 bases, and 13 bases separated the two germline ends. The CDR3 DNA is TGTGCCACAGCCAACAGGGTCAATCAGCCCCAGCATTTT. Translated: CATANRVNQPQHF.

This clonotype was seen many times. The chain couples TRBV2 to TRBJ2-1, with 10 bases that match TRBD2. The junction had 6 bases not matched to a gene; V was cut back by 6 bases and J by 4 bases. The CDR3 covers 15 residues. Germline CDR1 and CDR2: SNHLY and FYNNEI. The CDR3 region has the DNA TGTGCCAGCAGCCCTAGCGGGAGCTTTTACAATGAGCAGTTCTTC. Amino acid sequence: CASSPSGSFYNEQFF. Drawing the rest from reference TRBV2 and TRBJ2-1, the complete variable domain is EPEVTQTPSHQVTQMGQEVILRCVPISNHLYFYWYRQILGQKVEFLVSFYNNEISEKSEIFDDQFSVERPDGSNFTLKIRSTKLEDSAMYFCASSPSGSFYNEQFFGPGTRLTVL.

This clonotype was seen repeatedly, ten times or more. The rearrangement links TRBV7-2 to TRBJ1-5; weak D call: TRBD1 (6 bases). Looked up from germline, CDR1 is SGHTA and CDR2 is FQGNSA. V was pared by 3 bases and J by 5 bases, with 8 bases between. The CDR3 consists of 13 residues. DNA for the CDR3: TGTGCCAGCAGCTTGAACAGGGATCAGCCCCAGCATTTT. Protein product: CASSLNRDQPQHF.

This clonotype was detected ten times or more. The chain uses TRBV12-3 or TRBV12-4 and TRBJ2-2; the D gene is possibly TRBD2 (6 bases). V shed 3 bases and J shed 5 bases, with 19 bases lying between them. The CDR3 consists of 17 residues. The CDR3 loop reads CASSFRGSGRRTGELFF. CDR3 nucleotides: TGTGCCAGCAGTTTCCGGGGGTCGGGCAGAAGGACCGGGGAGCTGTTTTTT.

This clonotype has only a few counts. This chain uses TRBV6-1 with TRBJ1-5; a weak D match, TRBD1 (5 bases). Between the trimmed V and J ends, which lost 7 bases and 9 bases, there was a span of 10 bases. Germline V gene sequence: CDR1 MNHNS, CDR2 SASEGT. The CDR3 consists of 11 residues. CDR3 nucleotide sequence: TGTGCCAGCACCTCGGGGGGGCCCCAGCATTTT. Protein product: CASTSGGPQHF.

Ten or more counts support this clonotype. The rearrangement links TRBV27 to TRBJ2-2; D may be TRBD1 (6 bases). Germline V gives CDR1 MNHEY, CDR2 SMNVEV (reference sequence). There are 16 residues in the CDR3. The V end was cut by 3 bases, the J end by 3 bases, with 14 bases between. CDR3 loop: CASSFLGASDTGELFF. In nucleotides, the CDR3 is TGTGCCAGCAGTTTTCTGGGGGCGTCGGACACCGGGGAGCTGTTTTTT.

This clonotype was counted only a few times. The chain recombines TRBV27 with TRBJ1-6, with D unresolved. V gave up 2 bases and J gave up 10 bases, with 9 bases separating them. The CDR3 spans 13 residues. Germline CDR1 reads MNHEY; CDR2 reads SMNVEV (reference sequence). The CDR3 DNA follows: TGTGCCAGCAGTTTAATTTCAGAATCACCCCTCCACTTT. Translated, it gives CASSLISESPLHF.

The count of this clonotype is one. This sequence joins TRBV11-3 and TRBJ1-2, with D perhaps TRBD1 (5 bases). The V end lost 5 bases, the J end lost 4 bases, and 14 bases lay between the germline ends. The CDR3 runs to 14 residues. CDR1 SGHNT and CDR2 YENEEA come from the germline V gene. The CDR3 nucleotides read TGTGCCAGCAGCGAGGATGCAGGGCCCTATGGCTACACCTTC. It yields the protein CASSEDAGPYGYTF.

There are a few counts of this clonotype. The chain is built from TRBV25-1 and TRBJ2-4; 12 bases match TRBD1. CDR1 and CDR2 from the germline V gene are MGHDK and SYGVNS. The CDR3 has 15 amino acids. The J segment lost 5 bases and the V segment lost 6 bases, leaving 5 bases of the junction unmatched. CDR3: CASSGTGGLQNIQYF. CDR3 coding DNA: TGTGCCAGCAGCGGGACAGGGGGCCTGCAAAACATTCAGTACTTC.

The V call is TRBV12-3 or TRBV12-4, the J call TRBJ2-2, with 8 bases aligning to TRBD2. Losses at the gene ends were 3 bases for V and 3 bases for J; bases not matched to a gene: 21. This CDR3 contains 21 residues. CDR3 in amino acids: CASSFSIWNPPSGRYTGELFF. The CDR3 region has the DNA TGTGCCAGCAGTTTTAGTATCTGGAACCCCCCCAGCGGGAGATACACCGGGGAGCTGTTTTTT.

A few counts support this clonotype. V gene TRBV24-1 combines with J gene TRBJ2-1, with 14 bases matching TRBD2. After removal of 3 bases from V and 8 bases from J, the junction contained 5 bases not matched to a gene. Looked up from germline, CDR1 is KGHDR and CDR2 is SFDVKD. The CDR3 totals 16 residues. The CDR3 sequence: CATSDPGLAGGDEQFF. The CDR3, as DNA: TGTGCCACCAGTGATCCCGGACTAGCGGGAGGCGATGAGCAGTTCTTC.

This clonotype was observed many times. The gene calls are TRBV2 and TRBJ1-1; D not resolved. In germline, CDR1 is SNHLY, CDR2 FYNNEI. Trimming removed 4 bases from V and 5 bases from J, with 14 bases in between. CDR3 length: 14 residues. This CDR3 reads CASSGPILRTEAFF. CDR3 bases: TGTGCCAGCAGTGGGCCCATTCTTCGGACTGAAGCTTTCTTT.

This chain links TRBV15 with TRBJ2-3; D tentatively fits TRBD1 or TRBD2 (5 bases each). Trimming stripped 3 bases from V and 0 bases from J, with 16 bases between. The CDR3 extends over 17 amino acids. Germline lookup yields CDR1 LNHNV and CDR2 YYDKDF (reference sequence). The CDR3 bases are TGTGCCACCAGCAGGGGTCTTCAGGGCGGGAGCACAGATACGCAGTATTTT. It specifies CATSRGLQGGSTDTQYF.

This clonotype has a count of ten or more. The chain joins TRBV30 to TRBJ2-1, with 7 bases identical to TRBD1. Germline CDR1 is GTSNPN and CDR2 is SVGIG (reference sequence). V lost 3 bases and J lost 6; bases outside the gene matches: 11. The CDR3 length is 15 residues. CDR3 DNA sequence: TGTGCCTGGAGGGACCACAGGGGAAGAAGCAATGAGCAGTTCTTC. Its translation is CAWRDHRGRSNEQFF.

This clonotype has a count of ten or more. The V call is TRBV12-3 or TRBV12-4, the J call TRBJ2-5; 11 bases are shared with TRBD2. The CDR3 consists of 15 residues. With 7 bases clipped from V and 6 bases from J, the junction kept 10 bases outside the gene matches. The CDR3 DNA is TGTGCCAGCACTACCACTAGCGGGAGTTCCCAGACCCAGTACTTC. As protein: CASTTTSGSSQTQYF.